The rows below give T cell receptor beta chains drawn from one sample of a study of shared clonotypes between healthy human individuals. Some clones are missing from TCRdb's copy, which holds only in-frame ones; the method was immunoSEQ multiplex PCR. In the table there are under 750,000 clones, around 70% of which are singletons. The sequenced sample consisted of memory CD4+ T cells sorted from blood. All receptors come from a woman aged 25 to 39 in good health. Each CDR3 is given with its conserved first and last residue. The D gene is left open where the match is weak. Size values are once, few and many counts, or a class for expanded clones, and some rows have none.

TRBJ2-7	few	TRBV15	TRBD2	CATSRDSGTSGAASYEQYF	TGTGCCACCAGCAGAGATTCCGGGACTAGCGGAGCGGCATCCTACGAGCAGTACTTC
TRBJ2-1	.	TRBV28	.	CASVIGHRGVEQFF	TGTGCCAGCGTCATCGGGCACCGCGGGGTTGAGCAGTTCTTC
TRBJ2-3	.	TRBV30	.	CAWRKGSGLTDTQYF	TGTGCCTGGAGAAAGGGTAGCGGCCTCACAGATACGCAGTATTTT
TRBJ1-5	.	TRBV18	TRBD1	CASLPGQGMHQPQHF	TGTGCCAGCTTGCCGGGACAGGGGATGCATCAGCCCCAGCATTTT
TRBJ1-6	few	TRBV9	TRBD1	CASSVTGDNSPLHF	TGTGCCAGCAGCGTAACAGGGGATAATTCACCCCTCCACTTT
TRBJ2-2	.	TRBV5-1	.	CASSLQGGADTGELFF	TGCGCCAGCAGCTTGCAGGGGGGAGCTGACACCGGGGAGCTGTTTTTT
TRBJ2-7	.	TRBV28	.	CASSPPPDSSYEQYF	TGTGCCAGCAGTCCCCCTCCAGACAGCTCCTACGAGCAGTACTTC
TRBJ2-4	.	TRBV7-2	TRBD1	CASSKYRGQDRDIQYF	TGTGCCAGCAGCAAGTACAGGGGGCAAGACCGGGACATTCAGTACTTC
TRBJ2-1	.	TRBV28	.	CASRTGPHYNEQFF	TGTGCCAGCAGAACAGGGCCCCACTACAATGAGCAGTTCTTC
TRBJ2-1	.	TRBV4-2	TRBD2	CASRMSAGEGYNEQFF	TGTGCCAGCAGGATGTCTGCGGGAGAGGGCTACAATGAGCAGTTCTTC
TRBJ2-2	.	TRBV28	TRBD1	CASSPGDRETGELFF	TGTGCCAGCAGTCCCGGGGACAGGGAGACCGGGGAGCTGTTTTTT
TRBJ2-3	.	TRBV4-1	TRBD2	CASSQVQGAGEVTDTQYF	TGCGCCAGCAGCCAAGTCCAAGGAGCGGGAGAGGTTACAGATACGCAGTATTTT